This TCR beta chain came from a study of blood T cell repertoires in COVID-19. Clones were read by immunoSEQ multiplex PCR, and TCRdb kept only the in-frame ones, dropping some. There are 200,000 or so clones in the sample; around 90% occur only once, and about 0.8% lies in the top ten. This CDR3 spans 14 amino acids. V shed 7 bases and J shed 2 bases, with 16 bases lying between them. The V gene's germline CDR1 is SGHRS and CDR2 YFSETQ. The sequencing sample was made of peripheral blood. V and J are TRBV5-1 and TRBJ2-7, with D possibly matching TRBD2 (5 bases). The receptor was derived from a man in his sixties with COVID-19, enrolled during active disease. CDR3 loop: CASGPSSSTYEQYF. The CDR3 region has the DNA TGCGCCAGCGGACCTTCTAGCAGCACCTACGAGCAGTACTTC.